This T cell receptor beta chain was obtained from a study of shared clonotypes between healthy human individuals. The table came from immunoSEQ multiplex PCR; TCRdb's copy has only in-frame clones and leaves some out. The sample has hundreds of thousands of clones, around 78% seen once. Trimming cost V 6 bases and J 5 bases; bases outside gene matches: 7. The length of the CDR3 is 15 residues. CDR1 MNHNS and CDR2 SASEGT come from the germline V gene. This TCR was recovered from a woman in her 30s in good health. Sequencing input: memory CD4+ T cells sorted from blood. Subset noted: CD45RA-negative fraction. The chain couples TRBV6-1 to TRBJ2-5; 12 bases map to TRBD2. For the CDR3, the DNA is TGTGCCAGCAGCGCACTAGCGGGAGGATATGAGACCCAGTACTTC. Its translation is CASSALAGGYETQYF.